This T cell receptor beta chain was recovered during a study of shared clonotypes between healthy human individuals. Study summary: In total, the donors were a couple of women and a few men aged 18 to 49.

TCRdb's copy holds only in-frame clones and misses some; the assay was immunoSEQ multiplex PCR. The repertoire consists of 650,000 to 800,000 clones, with 90% to 95% occurring once and the leading ten covering 24%. Looked up from germline, CDR1 is MDHEN and CDR2 is SYDVKM. The CDR3 extends over 13 amino acids. Trimming removed 4 bases at V and 3 bases at J, with 9 bases between. CD8 cells classed as naive were CD45RO-negative and positively selected for CCR7, excluding terminally differentiated effector memory CD45RA+ cells. Source material: naive CD8+ T cells sorted from blood. The chain combines TRBV28 with TRBJ1-2; a weak D match, TRBD1 (6 bases). The TCR was taken from a man aged 25 to 45 in good health. In DNA form, the CDR3 reads TGTGCCAGCAGTTCCGGACAGTACTATGGCTACACCTTC. It is translated as CASSSGQYYGYTF.